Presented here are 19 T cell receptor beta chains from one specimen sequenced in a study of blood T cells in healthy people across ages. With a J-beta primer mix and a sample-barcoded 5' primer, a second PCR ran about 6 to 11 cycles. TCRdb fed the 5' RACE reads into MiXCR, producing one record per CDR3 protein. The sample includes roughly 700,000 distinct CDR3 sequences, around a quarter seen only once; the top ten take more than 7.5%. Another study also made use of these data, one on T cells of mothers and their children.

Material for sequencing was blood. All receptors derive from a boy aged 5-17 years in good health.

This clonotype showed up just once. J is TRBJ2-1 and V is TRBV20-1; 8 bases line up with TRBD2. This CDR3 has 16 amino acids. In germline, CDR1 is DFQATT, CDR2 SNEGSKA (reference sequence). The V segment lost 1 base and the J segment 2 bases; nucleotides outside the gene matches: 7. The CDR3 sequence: CSARGAGTSTYNEQFF. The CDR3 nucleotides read TGCAGTGCTAGAGGGGCTGGGACTAGTACCTACAATGAGCAGTTCTTC.

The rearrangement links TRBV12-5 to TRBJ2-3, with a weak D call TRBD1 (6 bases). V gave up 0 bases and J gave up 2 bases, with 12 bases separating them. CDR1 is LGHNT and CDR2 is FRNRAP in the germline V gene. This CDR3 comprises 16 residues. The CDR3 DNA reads TGTGCTAGTGGTTTGGTACCAGGGGCAGCCACAGATACGCAGTATTTT. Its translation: CASGLVPGAATDTQYF.

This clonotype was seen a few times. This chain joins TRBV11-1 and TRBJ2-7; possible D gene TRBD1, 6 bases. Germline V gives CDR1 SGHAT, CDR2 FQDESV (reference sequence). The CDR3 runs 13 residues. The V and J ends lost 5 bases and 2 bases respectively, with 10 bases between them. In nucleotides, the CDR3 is TGTGCCAGCAGCAGGGGGATGGCCTACGAGCAGTACTTC. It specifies CASSRGMAYEQYF.

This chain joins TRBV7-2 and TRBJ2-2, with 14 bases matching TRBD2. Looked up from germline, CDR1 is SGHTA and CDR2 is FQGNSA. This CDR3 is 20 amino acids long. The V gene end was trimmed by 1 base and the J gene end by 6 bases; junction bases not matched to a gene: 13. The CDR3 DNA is TGTGCCAGCAGCTTAGGGGGACTAGCGGGAGAACTCCTAATCTCCGGGGAGCTGTTTTTT. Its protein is CASSLGGLAGELLISGELFF.

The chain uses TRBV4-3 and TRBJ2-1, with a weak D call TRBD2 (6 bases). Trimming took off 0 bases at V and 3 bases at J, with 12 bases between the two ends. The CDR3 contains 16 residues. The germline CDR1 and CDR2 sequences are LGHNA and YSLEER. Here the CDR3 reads CASSQEGLASYNEQFF. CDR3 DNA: TGCGCCAGCAGCCAAGAAGGGCTAGCGAGCTACAATGAGCAGTTCTTC.

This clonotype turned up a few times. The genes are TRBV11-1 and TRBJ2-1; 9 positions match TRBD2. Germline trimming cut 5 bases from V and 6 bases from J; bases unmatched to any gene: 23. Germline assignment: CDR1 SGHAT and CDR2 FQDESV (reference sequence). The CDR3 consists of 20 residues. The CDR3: CASSPLSLGGAGGPGNEQFF. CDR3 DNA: TGTGCCAGCAGCCCTCTCAGCCTCGGCGGGGCGGGAGGGCCTGGCAATGAGCAGTTCTTC.

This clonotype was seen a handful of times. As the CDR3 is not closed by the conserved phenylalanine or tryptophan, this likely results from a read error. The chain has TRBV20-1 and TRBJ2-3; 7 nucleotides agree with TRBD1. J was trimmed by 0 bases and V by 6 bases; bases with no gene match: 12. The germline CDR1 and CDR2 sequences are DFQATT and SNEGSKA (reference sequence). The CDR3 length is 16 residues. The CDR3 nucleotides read TGCAGTGCCGAGACCCCGGGACAGCCTAGCACAGATACGCAGTATCTT. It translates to CSAETPGQPSTDTQYL.

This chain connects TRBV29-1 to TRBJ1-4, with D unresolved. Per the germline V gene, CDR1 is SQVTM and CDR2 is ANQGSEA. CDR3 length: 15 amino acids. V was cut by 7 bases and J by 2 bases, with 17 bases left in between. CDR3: CSATTLTSTNEKLFF. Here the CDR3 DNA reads TGCAGCGCCACAACTCTGACAAGTACTAATGAAAAACTGTTTTTT.

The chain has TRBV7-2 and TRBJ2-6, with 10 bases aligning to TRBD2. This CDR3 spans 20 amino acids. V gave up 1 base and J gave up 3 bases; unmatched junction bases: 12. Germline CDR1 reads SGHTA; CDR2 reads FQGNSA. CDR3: CASSLVRRASGGYGANVLTF. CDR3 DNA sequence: TGTGCCAGCAGCTTAGTTCGCAGGGCTAGCGGGGGTTATGGGGCCAACGTCCTGACTTTC.

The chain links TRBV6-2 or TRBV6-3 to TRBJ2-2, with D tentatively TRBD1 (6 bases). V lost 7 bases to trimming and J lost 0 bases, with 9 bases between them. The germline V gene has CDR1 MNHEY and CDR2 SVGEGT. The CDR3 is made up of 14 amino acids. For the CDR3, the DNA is TGTGCCAGCACGGGACACACGAACACCGGGGAGCTGTTTTTT. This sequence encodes CASTGHTNTGELFF.

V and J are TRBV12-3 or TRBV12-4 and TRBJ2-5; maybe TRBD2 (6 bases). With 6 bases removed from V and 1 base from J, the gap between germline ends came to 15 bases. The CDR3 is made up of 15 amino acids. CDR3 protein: CASSPGSGSQETQYF. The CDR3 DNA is TGTGCCAGCAGCCCCGGCAGCGGGTCCCAAGAGACCCAGTACTTC.

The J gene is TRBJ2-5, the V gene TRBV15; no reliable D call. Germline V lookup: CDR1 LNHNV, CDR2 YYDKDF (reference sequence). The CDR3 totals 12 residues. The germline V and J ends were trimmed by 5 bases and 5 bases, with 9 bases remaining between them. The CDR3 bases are TGTGCCACCAGCTCAGGTCGGGAGACCCAGTACTTC. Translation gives CATSSGRETQYF.

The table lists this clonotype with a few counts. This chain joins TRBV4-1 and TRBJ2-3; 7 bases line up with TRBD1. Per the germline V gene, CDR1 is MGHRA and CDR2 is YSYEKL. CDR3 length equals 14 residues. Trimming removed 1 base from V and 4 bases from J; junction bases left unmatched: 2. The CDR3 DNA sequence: TGCGCCAGCAGCCAAGCGACAGGGCCAGATACGCAGTATTTT. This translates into CASSQATGPDTQYF.

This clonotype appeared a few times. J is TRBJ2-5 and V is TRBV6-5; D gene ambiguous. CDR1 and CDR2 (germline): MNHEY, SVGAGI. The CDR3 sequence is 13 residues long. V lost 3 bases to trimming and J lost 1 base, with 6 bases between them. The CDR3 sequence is CASSYYVQETQYF. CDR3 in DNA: TGTGCCAGCAGTTATTATGTCCAAGAGACCCAGTACTTC.

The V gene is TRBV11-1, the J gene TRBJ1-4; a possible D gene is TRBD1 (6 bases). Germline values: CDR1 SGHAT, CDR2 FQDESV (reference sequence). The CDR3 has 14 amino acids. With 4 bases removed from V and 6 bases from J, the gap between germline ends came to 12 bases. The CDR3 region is CASSSYRDDEKLFF. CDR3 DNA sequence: TGTGCCAGCAGCTCATACAGGGACGATGAAAAACTGTTTTTT.

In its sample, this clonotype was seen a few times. CDR3 loop: CATRHTGAGVHEQFF. CDR3 sequence (DNA): TGTGCCACCAGACATACAGGGGCCGGCGTGCATGAGCAGTTCTTC. The chain couples TRBV24-1 to TRBJ2-1; 7 positions agree with TRBD1. The germline V gene encodes CDR1 KGHDR and CDR2 SFDVKD. The V gene end was trimmed by 7 bases and the J gene end by 8 bases; junction bases not matched to a gene: 13. The CDR3 length is 15 residues.

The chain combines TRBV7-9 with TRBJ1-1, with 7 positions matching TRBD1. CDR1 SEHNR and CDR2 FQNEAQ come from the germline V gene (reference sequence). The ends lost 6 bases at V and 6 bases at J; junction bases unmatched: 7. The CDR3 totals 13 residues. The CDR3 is CASSPKGAPEAFF. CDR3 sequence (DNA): TGTGCCAGCAGTCCTAAGGGGGCCCCTGAAGCTTTCTTT.

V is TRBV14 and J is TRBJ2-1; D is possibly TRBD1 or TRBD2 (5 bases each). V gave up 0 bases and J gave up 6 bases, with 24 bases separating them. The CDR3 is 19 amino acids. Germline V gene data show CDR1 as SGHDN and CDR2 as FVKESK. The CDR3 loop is CASSQDLALFGGGGNEQFF. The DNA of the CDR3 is TGTGCCAGCAGCCAAGATCTTGCATTGTTTGGGGGTGGGGGCAATGAGCAGTTCTTC.

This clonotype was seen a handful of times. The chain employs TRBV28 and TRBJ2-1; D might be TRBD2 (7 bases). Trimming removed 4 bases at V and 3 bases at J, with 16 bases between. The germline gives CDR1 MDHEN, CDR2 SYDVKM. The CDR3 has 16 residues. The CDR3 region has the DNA TGTGCCAGCAGTTCCGCCAGGAGGGGGGGCTACAATGAGCAGTTCTTC. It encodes CASSSARRGGYNEQFF.